These T cell receptor beta chains were read from a single sample in a study of shared clonotypes between healthy human individuals. Here immunoSEQ multiplex PCR was the method, and the copy in TCRdb shows in-frame clones only, minus some. In the table there are over 1.4 million clones, around 95% of which are singletons. The sequencing input was naive CD4+ T cells sorted from blood. The receptor source for this set is a man under 40 in good health. CDR3s include the opening cysteine and the closing phenylalanine or tryptophan. The order of the fields is clone size, V gene, J gene, D gene, CDR3 protein, CDR3 DNA. A D gene is named only where the DNA matches it firmly. Clone size is shown for a subset of rows, as once, few, many or a class of expanded clone.

NA	TRBV23-1	TRBJ2-2	TRBD2	CASSQSKASGRNTGELFF	TGCGCCAGCAGTCAATCGAAGGCTAGCGGGAGGAACACCGGGGAGCTGTTTTTT
NA	TRBV23-1	TRBJ2-7	NA	CASSLFRAPAVDEQYF	TGCGCCAGCAGTCTCTTCCGGGCCCCAGCCGTCGACGAGCAGTACTTC
NA	TRBV7-2	TRBJ2-7	NA	CASSSTPTYEQYF	TGTGCCAGCAGCTCGACACCAACCTACGAGCAGTACTTC
NA	TRBV2	TRBJ1-2	TRBD1	CASSSGTGVNYGYTF	TGTGCCAGCAGTTCCGGGACAGGGGTAAACTATGGCTACACCTTC
few	TRBV7-9	TRBJ2-7	TRBD1	CASSHKGTATYEQYF	TGTGCCAGCAGCCATAAAGGGACAGCGACCTACGAGCAGTACTTC
NA	TRBV28	TRBJ2-2	TRBD2	CASSLSGLGVPGELFF	TGTGCCAGCAGCCTCTCGGGACTAGGGGTCCCCGGGGAGCTGTTTTTT
NA	TRBV11-2	TRBJ2-7	TRBD1	CASSHRDRVSLEQYF	TGTGCCAGCAGCCACCGGGACAGGGTCTCTTTGGAGCAGTACTTC
NA	TRBV29-1	TRBJ1-1	NA	CSALRRSRMHTEAFF	TGCAGCGCCCTAAGGAGGAGCAGGATGCACACTGAAGCTTTCTTT
NA	TRBV19	TRBJ2-3	TRBD1	CASSTLDRGGTDTQYF	TGTGCCAGTAGTACACTAGACAGGGGGGGCACAGATACGCAGTATTTT
once	TRBV5-4	TRBJ2-1	NA	CASSWEGGRNNEQFF	TGTGCCAGCAGTTGGGAGGGGGGGCGGAACAATGAGCAGTTCTTC
NA	TRBV5-4	TRBJ2-2	NA	CASSLVQGFTGELFF	TGTGCCAGCAGCTTGGTGCAGGGGTTCACCGGGGAGCTGTTTTTT